This T cell receptor (beta chain) was sequenced during a study of blood T cells in healthy people across ages (dated by TCRdb to the mid-2010s). Describing the broader study: In model experiments, template switching captured roughly one uniquely barcoded TCR beta cDNA molecule for every two T cells. Using the same blood draw, the study looked at two additional independent replicas of 1 million unique cDNA reads for two donors, one aged 18 to 30 and the other aged 80 or older. To avoid experimental bias, donors of different ages were distributed randomly across sequencing lanes. Four age groups were formed from the donors: young (average approximately 16 years), middle-aged (approximately 39), aged (roughly 56) and long-lived (82). The study measured age-related changes in TCR beta repertoire diversity using deep sequencing normalized with unique cDNA molecular identifiers. Paper-wide results and their limitations: Estimates of total diversity from one million sequenced T cells were regarded as lower bounds and underestimates. Observed TCR beta diversity correlated strongly with the percentage of naive T cells measured by flow cytometry. The long-lived group showed more naive CD4+ T cells, fewer expanded clones and increased TCR diversity than the aged group, suggesting age selection. As age increased, observed TCR beta diversity per million T cells dropped in a roughly linear way, and a significant reduction was already evident by age roughly 40. Since profiling was done on bulk unsorted PBMCs, naive and antigen-experienced compartments could not be conclusively compared. The CMV infection status of donors was not known, potentially confounding age-related changes in expanded clonotypes.

Concerning this clonotype: Its antigen target is currently unknown. One base away there is no much larger clone; base qualities are not given.

The donors were 40 or so Caucasian individuals from Russia, aged roughly 6 to 90 years, who were systemically healthy. Each donor gave approximately 9.4 milliliters of peripheral blood, drawn into EDTA-treated Vacutainer tubes. Ficoll-Paque density-gradient centrifugation was used to isolate PBMCs, with at least 6.5 million per sample. Total RNA was extracted from PBMCs with Trizol reagent, with at least 5.5 micrograms obtained per sample. Naive CD45RAhigh/CD27high T cell percentages were measured by flow cytometry on a PBMC aliquot from every donor. V is pared back by 4 bases and J by 6 bases, with 14 bases lying between the germline termini. Including cysteine and phenylalanine, the CDR3 has 14 amino acids. Only the CDR3 portion is preserved as DNA: 42 bases, with reading frame beginning at the first base. As encoded in the germline V gene, CDR1 is MGHDK while CDR2 is SYGVNS. Preparation of the library involved 5' RACE. Sequencing instrument: Illumina HiSeq 2500. The second PCR ran for about 7 to 11 cycles and used a J-beta primer mix along with a sample-barcoded 5' primer. A template-switch 5' adaptor carrying 12 random nucleotides introduced a unique molecular identifier onto each TCR beta cDNA molecule. Each sample yielded at least 3 million CDR3-containing paired-end reads. First-strand cDNA synthesis was performed from all RNA using the Mint cDNA synthesis kit, with priming by a TRBC-specific oligonucleotide. All cDNA was treated with uracil-DNA glycosylase and then went through a first 18-cycle PCR with the universal primers M1SS and BC2_uni_R. On the authors' methods: Normalization of each sample was performed by random selection of 1 million high-quality reads, each carrying a distinct molecular identifier. Reads with shared molecular identifiers were discarded instead of being binned into consensus sequences. CDR3 identification, clonotype clustering and error correction used MiTCR with a Q25 quality threshold and the strictest error-elimination algorithm. A nonparametric unseen species model with Euler transformation was used to estimate lower-bound total TCR beta diversity. The public reads were quality trimmed at Q25 with fastp and then assembled into clones with MiXCR by TCRdb, keeping productive beta chains. When rows share a CDR3 protein, they turn into one entry using the most common DNA and genes. The V and J calls and clone size come from TCRdb's table, not from the authors' own analysis. Within this sample are about 940,000 distinct CDR3 sequences, with around 48% of them counted one time only. 13% of the sample goes to the ten largest clones.

The rearrangement joined TRBV25-1 to TRBJ2-3, with the D segment identity uncertain. Specimen: blood. The clonotype comes from a man between 25 and 39 years old in good health. The CDR3 in this case is CASSAERRTDTQYF. The DNA sequence is as follows: TGTGCCAGCAGTGCAGAGAGACGTACGGATACGCAGTATTTT.